The clone carrying this TCR beta chain came up a few times. Antigen: not known. Profiling of TCR beta VDJ combinations and CDR3 sequences used genomic DNA as template. MiXCR, applied by TCRdb to the reads, yields one record per CDR3 protein. The repertoire consists of 450,000 to 550,000 distinct CDR3 sequences, with approximately 32% occurring once and the leading ten covering around 0.82%. Germline CDR1 and CDR2: MGHRA and YSYEKL. Trimming removed 3 bases from V and 12 bases from J, with 15 bases in between. This CDR3 is built from 13 residues. Patients selected for sequencing had displayed CD8+CD57+ cell expansion by flow cytometry. Patients uniformly had severe acquired aplastic anemia. The source of the sample is a study of CD8+CD57+ T cells in acquired aplastic anemia. Study-wide background: An average of approximately 3.2 ug of DNA was obtained from sorted CD4+ and CD8+ cells.

Study-wide results and limits: Found in both controls and patients were 25 to 35 CD8+ CDR3 sequences.

The sequenced sample was sorted CD4+, CD8+, or CD8+CD57+ T cells (not recorded which) from PBMCs. The V call is TRBV4-1, the J call TRBJ2-1; no reliable D call. The receptor was isolated from a human donor with aplastic anemia. Written as DNA, the CDR3 is TGCGCCAGCAGCCAGGTATCAAGGGAAGCGCAGTTCTTC. It codes for CASSQVSREAQFF.